Presented here are 12 T cell receptor beta chains from one specimen sequenced in a study of T cell changes during pregnancy in multiple sclerosis. Method: immunoSEQ multiplex PCR; TCRdb's copy keeps in-frame clones and lacks some. Of some 80,000 clones listed, roughly 90% are singletons. The source was peripheral blood, collected in the first trimester of pregnancy. The receptors originated from a female donor in good health, enrolled as a control in a pregnancy study.

The rearrangement joins TRBV5-1 to TRBJ2-7, with 7 positions matching TRBD1. J was trimmed by 2 bases and V by 4 bases; bases with no gene match: 9. From germline, CDR1 is SGHRS and CDR2 YFSETQ. CDR3 length equals 15 residues. The CDR3 region has the DNA TGCGCCAGCAGCCACCTAGAGACAGGGCCCTACGAGCAGTACTTC. Residues: CASSHLETGPYEQYF.

The chain carries TRBV7-8 and TRBJ1-3; no reliable D call. Per germline, CDR1 SGHVS and CDR2 FQNEAQ. This CDR3 spans 16 amino acids. V lost 1 base and J lost 1, with 11 bases in between. The CDR3, as DNA: TGTGCCAGCAGCTTAGTGGGGAGAGGATCTGGAAACACCATATATTTT. This codes for CASSLVGRGSGNTIYF. Combining the CDR3 with reference TRBV7-8 and TRBJ1-3 gives the whole variable domain GAGVSQSPRYKVAKRGQDVALRCDPISGHVSLFWYQQALGQGPEFLTYFQNEAQLDKSGLPSDRFFAERPEGSVSTLKIQRTQQEDSAVYLCASSLVGRGSGNTIYFGEGSWLTVV.

This clone was observed a single time. The chain uses TRBV28 and TRBJ2-7; 12 nucleotides line up with TRBD2. Germline values: CDR1 MDHEN, CDR2 SYDVKM. V shed 5 bases, J shed 3 bases, and the junction held 11 bases outside the gene matches. The CDR3 has 17 amino acids. CDR3 nucleotides: TGTGCCAGCAGTCGTGGACTAGCGGGAAGTGTCTTCTACGAGCAGTACTTC. Protein sequence: CASSRGLAGSVFYEQYF.

In regard to this clone: Additional DNA sequences in this sample encode the identical CDR3. The gene calls are TRBV25-1 and TRBJ1-2; no firm D call. Germline-derived CDR1 and CDR2 are MGHDK and SYGVNS. The CDR3 length is 13 residues. The V end was cut by 3 bases, the J end by 5 bases, with 10 bases between. CDR3 protein: CASSEYEEYGYTF. CDR3 DNA sequence: TGTGCCAGCAGTGAGTACGAGGAATATGGCTACACCTTC.

The chain has TRBV5-4 and TRBJ1-2; D gene unclear. The CDR3 extends over 13 amino acids. V lost 4 bases and J lost 3, with 10 bases in between. Germline V lookup: CDR1 SGHNT, CDR2 YYREEE (reference sequence). For the CDR3, the DNA is TGTGCCAGCAGCACCCCCGGGTACTATGGCTACACCTTC. Translated: CASSTPGYYGYTF.

V gene TRBV6-6 combines with J gene TRBJ1-2; no definite D call. Germline V gene lookup returns CDR1 MNHNY and CDR2 SVGAGI (reference sequence). V lost 7 bases, J lost 7 bases, and 25 bases lay in between. This CDR3 has 16 residues. In nucleotides, the CDR3 is TGTGCCAGCACCATAACCCCATCTGGGGTTGGGAGTGGCTACACCTTC. Translation: CASTITPSGVGSGYTF.

The chain has TRBV11-3 and TRBJ2-1; 13 bases line up with TRBD2. J gave up 2 bases and V 1 base, and 11 bases lay outside the gene matches. Germline CDR1 reads SGHNT; CDR2 reads YENEEA. CDR3 size: 20 residues. The CDR3 DNA follows: TGTGCCAGCAGCTTAGGTCCTCCGGGACTAGCGGGGTTTACCTACAATGAGCAGTTCTTC. It codes for CASSLGPPGLAGFTYNEQFF.

The chain has TRBV7-9 and TRBJ2-3; 9 bases are a match to TRBD1. Germline V lookup: CDR1 SEHNR, CDR2 FQNEAQ (reference sequence). This CDR3 spans 19 amino acids. The trim removed 2 bases at V and 1 base at J, leaving 13 bases unmatched. The CDR3: CASSLRGYRGQEGTDTQYF. DNA for the CDR3: TGTGCCAGCAGCTTACGGGGATACAGGGGGCAGGAGGGCACAGATACGCAGTATTTT.

The V gene is TRBV7-2, the J gene TRBJ1-2; TRBD1 might be the D (5 bases). Germline-derived CDR1 and CDR2 are SGHTA and FQGNSA. V dropped 0 bases and J dropped 8 bases, with 19 bases sitting between them. CDR3 length equals 16 residues. Here the CDR3 DNA reads TGTGCCAGCAGCTTAGCGCCACGGGGGATGGTAGGAGGCTACACCTTC. This sequence encodes CASSLAPRGMVGGYTF.

This chain connects TRBV19 to TRBJ1-1; 10 nucleotides line up with TRBD1. Germline loops: CDR1 LNHDA, CDR2 SQIVND (reference sequence). This CDR3 is built from 15 residues. V was pared by 6 bases and J by 3 bases, with 7 bases of the junction left unmatched. This chain's CDR3 is CASRSGQGVYTEAFF. The CDR3 DNA reads as TGTGCCAGTAGATCCGGACAGGGGGTTTACACTGAAGCTTTCTTT.

The chain has TRBV27 and TRBJ1-2; D gene uncertain. The CDR3 covers 11 residues. Germline values: CDR1 MNHEY, CDR2 SMNVEV (reference sequence). The V gene lost 4 bases and the J gene lost 8 bases, with 8 bases spanning the gap. CDR3 sequence: CASSSGVGYTF. The CDR3 DNA reads TGTGCCAGCAGTTCCGGGGTGGGCTACACCTTC.

V is TRBV7-2 and J is TRBJ1-4; D is unclear. V was shortened by 0 bases and J by 5 bases, with 10 bases between the two germline ends. The CDR3 totals 15 residues. Germline lookup yields CDR1 SGHTA and CDR2 FQGNSA. The CDR3 here is CASSLAGGRNEKLFF. In nucleotides, the CDR3 is TGTGCCAGCAGCTTAGCGGGCGGGAGGAATGAAAAACTGTTTTTT.